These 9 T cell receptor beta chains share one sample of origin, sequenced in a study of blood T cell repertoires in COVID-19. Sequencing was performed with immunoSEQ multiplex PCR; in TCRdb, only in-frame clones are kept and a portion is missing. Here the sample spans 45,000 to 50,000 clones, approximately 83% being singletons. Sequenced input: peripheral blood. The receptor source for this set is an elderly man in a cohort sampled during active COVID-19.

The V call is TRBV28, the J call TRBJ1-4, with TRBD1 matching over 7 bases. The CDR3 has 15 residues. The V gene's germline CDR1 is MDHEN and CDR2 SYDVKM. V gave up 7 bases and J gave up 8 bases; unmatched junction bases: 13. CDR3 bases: TGTGCCAGCAAGCCAGGGGACAGAACAGGGGAAAAACTGTTTTTT. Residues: CASKPGDRTGEKLFF.

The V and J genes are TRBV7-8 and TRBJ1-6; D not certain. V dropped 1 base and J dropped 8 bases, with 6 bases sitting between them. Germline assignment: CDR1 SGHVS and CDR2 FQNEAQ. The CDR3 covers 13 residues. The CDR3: CASSLVGDSPLHF. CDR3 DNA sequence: TGTGCCAGCAGCTTAGTGGGCGATTCACCCCTCCACTTT.

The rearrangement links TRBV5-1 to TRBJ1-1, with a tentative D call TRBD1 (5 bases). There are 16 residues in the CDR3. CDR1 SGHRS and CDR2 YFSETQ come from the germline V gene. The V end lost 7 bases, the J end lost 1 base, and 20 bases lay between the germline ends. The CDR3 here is CASLPGGGSTNTEAFF. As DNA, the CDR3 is TGCGCCAGCCTCCCTGGGGGGGGGTCGACGAACACTGAAGCTTTCTTT. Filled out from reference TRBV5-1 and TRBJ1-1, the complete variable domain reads KAGVTQTPRYLIKTRGQQVTLSCSPISGHRSVSWYQQTPGQGLQFLFEYFSETQRNKGNFPGRFSGRQFSNSRSEMNVSTLELGDSALYLCASLPGGGSTNTEAFFGQGTRLTVV.

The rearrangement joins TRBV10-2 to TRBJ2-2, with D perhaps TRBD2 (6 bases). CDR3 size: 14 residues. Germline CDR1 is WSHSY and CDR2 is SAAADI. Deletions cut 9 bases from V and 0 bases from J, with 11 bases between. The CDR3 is CASLGLSNTGELFF. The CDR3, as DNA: TGCGCCAGTCTGGGACTTTCGAACACCGGGGAGCTGTTTTTT.

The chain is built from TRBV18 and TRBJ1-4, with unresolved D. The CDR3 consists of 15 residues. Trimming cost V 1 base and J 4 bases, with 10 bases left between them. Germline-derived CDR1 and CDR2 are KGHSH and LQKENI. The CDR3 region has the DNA TGTGCCAGCTCACCACAAAGCCGGGGTAATGAAAAACTGTTTTTT. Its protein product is CASSPQSRGNEKLFF.

CDR3 DNA: TGTGCCAGCAGTTACGGCAGGCGACCCGTGGACTTGTACTTC. This encodes CASSYGRRPVDLYF. This chain uses TRBV6-5 with TRBJ2-7, with D possibly matching TRBD2 (5 bases). V dropped 2 bases and J dropped 12 bases, with 20 bases sitting between them. The CDR3 loop spans 14 amino acids. Germline V lookup: CDR1 MNHEY, CDR2 SVGAGI.

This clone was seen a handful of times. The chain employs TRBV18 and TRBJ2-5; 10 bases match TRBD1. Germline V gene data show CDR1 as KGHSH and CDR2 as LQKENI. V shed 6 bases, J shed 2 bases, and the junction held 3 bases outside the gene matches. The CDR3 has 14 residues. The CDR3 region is CASSRTGGQETQYF. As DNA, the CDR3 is TGTGCCAGCTCCAGGACAGGGGGACAAGAGACCCAGTACTTC.

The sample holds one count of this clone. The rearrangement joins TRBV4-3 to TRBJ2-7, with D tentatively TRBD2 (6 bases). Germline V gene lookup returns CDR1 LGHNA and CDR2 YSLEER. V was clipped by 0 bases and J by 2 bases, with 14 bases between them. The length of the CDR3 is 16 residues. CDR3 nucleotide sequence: TGCGCCAGCAGCCAAGATGGGGCGGGGTCTCCCTACGAGCAGTACTTC. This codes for CASSQDGAGSPYEQYF.

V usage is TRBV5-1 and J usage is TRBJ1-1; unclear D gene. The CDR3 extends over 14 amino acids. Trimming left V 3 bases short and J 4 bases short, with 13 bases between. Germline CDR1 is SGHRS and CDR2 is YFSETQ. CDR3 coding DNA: TGCGCCAGCAGCTCTTCCCCAGCGACCACTGAAGCTTTCTTT. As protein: CASSSSPATTEAFF.